Following are 4 T cell receptor beta chains from one sample sequenced in a study of blood T cell repertoires in COVID-19. Assay used: immunoSEQ multiplex PCR; TCRdb lists only in-frame clones, some missing. The data show tens of thousands of clones, 70% to 90% seen once. Sequenced input: peripheral blood. The receptors were sampled from a man between 65 and 85 years old with acute or convalescent COVID-19.

The chain joins TRBV19 to TRBJ1-5; weak D call: TRBD1 (6 bases). Germline V gives CDR1 LNHDA, CDR2 SQIVND (reference sequence). V lost 3 bases and J 7 bases, leaving 10 bases between the germline ends. The CDR3 covers 13 residues. Here the CDR3 DNA reads TGTGCCAGTAGTATCAGGGGCCCCCAGCCCCAGCATTTT. It encodes CASSIRGPQPQHF.

The chain uses TRBV6-6 and TRBJ2-6; a possible D gene is TRBD1 (6 bases). The CDR3 contains 17 residues. V was clipped by 6 bases and J by 0 bases, with 15 bases between them. CDR1 is MNHNY, CDR2 SVGAGI, per germline (reference sequence). CDR3 amino acids: CASRRQATSSGANVLTF. The CDR3, as DNA: TGTGCCAGCAGACGACAGGCGACCAGCTCTGGGGCCAACGTCCTGACTTTC.

The rearrangement joins TRBV7-8 to TRBJ2-1; the D gene is possibly TRBD2 (6 bases). V dropped 3 bases and J dropped 5 bases, with 17 bases sitting between them. From germline, CDR1 is SGHVS and CDR2 FQNEAQ. There are 16 residues in the CDR3. The CDR3 loop is CASSFGSWGVDNEQFF. Here the CDR3 DNA reads TGTGCCAGCAGCTTTGGTTCGTGGGGGGTGGACAATGAGCAGTTCTTC.

This sequence joins TRBV9 and TRBJ2-7, with D possibly TRBD2 on 5 matching bases. CDR1 and CDR2 (germline): SGDLS, YYNGEE. CDR3 length: 16 residues. V was clipped by 2 bases and J by 4 bases, with 19 bases between them. This CDR3 is CASSVGVFAPPYEQYF. The DNA of the CDR3 is TGTGCCAGCAGCGTCGGGGTCTTTGCCCCACCTTACGAGCAGTACTTC.